This T cell receptor (beta chain) was observed in a study of blood T cells in healthy people across ages. General observations from the study: The percentage of naive T cells correlated strongly with TCR beta diversity.

This clonotype has more than one count but fewer than ten. Its antigen is as yet unknown. The CDR3 loop spans 13 amino acids. Germline-derived CDR1 and CDR2 are MNHEY and SMNVEV (reference sequence). V was shortened by 3 bases and J by 4 bases, with 6 bases between the two germline ends. Together with a sample-barcoded 5' primer, a J-beta primer mix was included in a second PCR lasting about 7 to 11 cycles. Using its own MiXCR run on the 5' RACE reads, TCRdb lists one record per CDR3 protein. The repertoire holds about 510,000 distinct CDR3 sequences, with about 27% as singletons. The same data also contributed to another study, on T cells of mothers and their children. That work contributes: The sample comes from fewer than 10 healthy Caucasian donors: mothers and children. Every mother produced more than 8.5 million TCR beta CDR3 reads, whereas every child provided several million.

Source material: blood. This sequence was found in a boy between 2 and 10 years old in good health. This rearrangement joins TRBV27 to TRBJ1-4; no reliable D call. The DNA for the CDR3 is TGTGCCAGCAGTTTTTTAAATAATGAAAAACTGTTTTTT. Protein product: CASSFLNNEKLFF.